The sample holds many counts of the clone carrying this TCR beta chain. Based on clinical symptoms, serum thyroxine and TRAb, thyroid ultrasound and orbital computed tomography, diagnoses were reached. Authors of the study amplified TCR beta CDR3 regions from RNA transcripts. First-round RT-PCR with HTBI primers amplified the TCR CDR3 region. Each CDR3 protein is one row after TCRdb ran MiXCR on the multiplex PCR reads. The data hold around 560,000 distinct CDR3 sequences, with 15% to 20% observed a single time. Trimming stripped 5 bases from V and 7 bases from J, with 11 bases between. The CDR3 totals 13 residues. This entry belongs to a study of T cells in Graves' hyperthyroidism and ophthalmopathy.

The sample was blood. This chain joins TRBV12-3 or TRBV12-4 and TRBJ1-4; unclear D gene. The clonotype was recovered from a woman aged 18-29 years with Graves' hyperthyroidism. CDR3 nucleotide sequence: TGTGCCAGCAGTGTCGCCGGGAGTGAAAAACTGTTTTTT. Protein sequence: CASSVAGSEKLFF.